These T cell receptor beta chains were read from a single sample in a study of patients and donors after allogeneic stem cell transplantation. MiXCR, run by TCRdb on the RT-PCR reads, gives a single entry per CDR3 protein. The sample holds approximately 60,000 distinct CDR3 sequences, about an eighth seen once. The sample taken for sequencing was blood, either unsorted or a sorted T cell fraction (not recorded which). The source is a human donor who was either an allogeneic HSCT recipient or a stem cell or donor lymphocyte infusion donor (not recorded which). It is not recorded whose cells these are; they may come from a transplant donor. The CDR3 runs from the conserved cysteine through the conserved F or W. D genes are given only for firm matches. Only some rows state a clone size, as once, few, many or a class for expanded clones.

j_call clone_size v_call d_call cdr3_aa cdr3_nt
TRBJ1-4 few TRBV11-3 TRBD1 CASSLWGTANEKLFF TGTGCCAGCAGCTTATGGGGGACAGCTAATGAAAAACTGTTTTTT
TRBJ1-2 many TRBV20-1 TRBD1 CSAKPRTGVFGYTF TGCAGTGCTAAACCCAGGACAGGGGTGTTTGGCTACACCTTC
TRBJ1-5 many TRBV5-1 TRBD1 CASSETGDGNQPQHF TGCGCCAGCAGCGAGACAGGGGATGGCAATCAGCCCCAGCATTTT
TRBJ1-2 many TRBV20-1 . CSALPPGPYGYTF TGCAGTGCTCTTCCGCCAGGGCCCTATGGCTACACCTTC
TRBJ1-1 many TRBV29-1 . CSVERGADNTEAFF TGCAGCGTTGAAAGGGGGGCAGATAACACTGAAGCTTTCTTT
TRBJ2-1 many TRBV10-2 . CASRGGRYLMGEQFF TGCGCCAGCAGGGGGGGAAGGTATTTGATGGGTGAGCAGTTCTTC
TRBJ1-2 many TRBV30 TRBD1 CAWGTGHYGYTF TGTGCCTGGGGGACAGGCCACTATGGCTACACCTTC
TRBJ1-1 many TRBV18 TRBD1 CASSLDRGTEAFF TGTGCCAGCTCCTTGGACAGGGGCACTGAAGCTTTCTTT
TRBJ1-2 medium-sized TRBV4-1 . CASSQDSIGVYGYTF TGCGCCAGCAGCCAAGATTCCATTGGGGTCTATGGCTACACCTTC
TRBJ2-3 . TRBV7-2 . CASSLAAGLADTQYF TGTGCCAGCAGCTTAGCGGCAGGGCTGGCAGATACGCAGTATTTT
TRBJ1-1 few TRBV18 . CASSPANRDMNTEAFF TGTGCCAGCTCACCAGCAAACCGGGACATGAACACTGAAGCTTTCTTT
TRBJ2-3 few TRBV27 TRBD2 CASSSSGGPPDTQYF TGTGCCAGCAGTTCCAGCGGGGGGCCCCCAGATACGCAGTATTTT
TRBJ2-7 . TRBV18 . CASSPQTGSAPYEQYF TGTGCCAGCTCACCACAGACGGGGTCAGCTCCCTACGAGCAGTACTTC
TRBJ2-7 . TRBV5-4 . CASSLGWEGNEQYF TGTGCCAGCAGCTTGGGCTGGGAAGGGAACGAGCAGTACTTC
TRBJ2-1 few TRBV20-1 TRBD2 CSARDSLLAGVGNEQFF TGCAGTGCTAGAGATTCCCTACTAGCGGGAGTTGGTAATGAGCAGTTCTTC
TRBJ2-5 . TRBV29-1 . CSVEDLLAGARNQETQYF TGCAGCGTTGAAGATTTGCTAGCAGGGGCCCGAAACCAAGAGACCCAGTACTTC
TRBJ1-1 many TRBV5-1 . CASSIGGPNTEAFF TGCGCCAGCAGTATTGGGGGGCCGAACACTGAAGCTTTCTTT
TRBJ1-2 few TRBV29-1 . CSVEDRPGEIGYGYTF TGCAGCGTTGAAGACCGCCCCGGGGAGATCGGATATGGCTACACCTTC
TRBJ1-5 . TRBV5-6 . CASSLKSAFLSNQPQHF TGTGCCAGCAGCTTGAAGTCGGCATTCCTTAGCAATCAGCCCCAGCATTTT
TRBJ2-5 . TRBV5-1 . CASSKESAGTQETQYF TGCGCCAGCAGCAAGGAGTCAGCGGGTACCCAAGAGACCCAGTACTTC
TRBJ2-5 . TRBV29-1 . CSVVAAQETQYF TGCAGCGTTGTGGCGGCCCAAGAGACCCAGTACTTC
TRBJ2-2 . TRBV7-6 . CASSLGGGNTGELFF TGTGCCAGCAGCTTAGGAGGGGGGAACACCGGGGAGCTGTTTTTT
TRBJ1-5 few TRBV15 . CATSRLPGNQPQHF TGTGCCACCAGCAGACTCCCAGGGAATCAGCCCCAGCATTTT
TRBJ2-7 . TRBV6-5 TRBD2 CASSANILAGGYEQYF TGTGCCAGCAGCGCGAACATCCTAGCGGGAGGATACGAGCAGTACTTC
TRBJ2-1 . TRBV5-1 . CASSPGLSYNEQFF TGCGCCAGCAGCCCGGGGCTGTCCTACAATGAGCAGTTCTTC
TRBJ2-7 few TRBV15 . CATQVGSQVGEQYF TGTGCCACCCAAGTTGGGAGTCAGGTCGGCGAGCAGTACTTC
TRBJ2-5 . TRBV12-3/TRBV12-4 TRBD2 CASSTTLAGGETQYF TGTGCCAGCAGCACTACTCTAGCGGGAGGAGAGACCCAGTACTTC
TRBJ2-1 . TRBV6-5 . CASSLGSFNEQFF TGTGCCAGCAGTCTAGGGTCCTTCAATGAGCAGTTCTTC
TRBJ2-1 many TRBV29-1 . CSVESGNEQFF TGCAGCGTTGAATCCGGCAATGAGCAGTTCTTC